This is a list of T cell receptor beta chains from one sample in a study of blood T cell repertoires in COVID-19. Method: immunoSEQ multiplex PCR; TCRdb's copy keeps in-frame clones and lacks some. This table holds around 92,000 clones, 89% found once. The material sequenced was peripheral blood. The receptors originated from a woman aged 80 or older with active COVID-19. Each CDR3 is given with its conserved first and last residue. The D gene is left open where the match is weak. The size field is filled for only some rows; it gives once, few, many or a size class.

j_gene: TRBJ1-3; d_gene: TRBD1; len: 15; abundance: .; v_gene: TRBV6-5; CDR3aa: CASSPTGTGNSPIYF; CDR3nt: TGTGCCAGCAGTCCAACCGGGACAGGAAATAGTCCCATATATTTT
j_gene: TRBJ2-7; d_gene: TRBD1; len: 14; abundance: .; v_gene: TRBV5-1; CDR3aa: CASSLTGADYEQYF; CDR3nt: TGCGCCAGCAGCTTGACAGGGGCGGACTACGAGCAGTACTTC
j_gene: TRBJ1-1; d_gene: .; len: 16; abundance: .; v_gene: TRBV4-2; CDR3aa: CASSPGAGTGNTEAFF; CDR3nt: TGTGCCAGCAGCCCCGGAGCAGGGACTGGGAACACTGAAGCTTTCTTT
j_gene: TRBJ2-5; d_gene: .; len: 14; abundance: once; v_gene: TRBV6-5; CDR3aa: CASSYTLGSQTQYF; CDR3nt: TGTGCCAGCAGTTATACCCTAGGATCCCAAACCCAGTACTTC
j_gene: TRBJ1-4; d_gene: .; len: 16; abundance: .; v_gene: TRBV24-1; CDR3aa: CATSDNRGTPNEKLFF; CDR3nt: TGTGCCACCAGTGATAACCGGGGAACACCTAATGAAAAACTGTTTTTT
j_gene: TRBJ2-5; d_gene: TRBD2; len: 16; abundance: .; v_gene: TRBV3-1/TRBV3-2; CDR3aa: CASSLRTSGPQETQYF; CDR3nt: TGTGCCAGCAGCCTCAGGACTAGCGGGCCCCAAGAGACCCAGTACTTC
j_gene: TRBJ2-7; d_gene: TRBD1; len: 17; abundance: .; v_gene: TRBV24-1; CDR3aa: CATSDLPVTGLSYEQYF; CDR3nt: TGTGCCACCAGTGATTTGCCAGTGACAGGGTTATCCTACGAGCAGTACTTC
j_gene: TRBJ1-5; d_gene: .; len: 18; abundance: once; v_gene: TRBV25-1; CDR3aa: CASSKGVMAGRGNQPQHF; CDR3nt: TGTGCCAGCAGTAAAGGGGTTATGGCAGGGCGGGGGAATCAGCCCCAGCATTTT
j_gene: TRBJ2-7; d_gene: TRBD1; len: 16; abundance: .; v_gene: TRBV19; CDR3aa: CASSNTLRDRIYEQYF; CDR3nt: TGTGCCAGTAGTAACACCCTCCGGGACAGAATCTACGAGCAGTACTTC
j_gene: TRBJ2-7; d_gene: .; len: 13; abundance: .; v_gene: TRBV28; CDR3aa: CASSPPPTYEQYF; CDR3nt: TGTGCCAGCAGCCCTCCCCCTACCTACGAGCAGTACTTC
j_gene: TRBJ2-1; d_gene: TRBD2; len: 14; abundance: .; v_gene: TRBV29-1; CDR3aa: CSAGIAGVNNEQFF; CDR3nt: TGCAGCGCCGGAATAGCGGGAGTAAACAATGAGCAGTTCTTC
j_gene: TRBJ1-1; d_gene: .; len: 14; abundance: .; v_gene: TRBV5-4; CDR3aa: CASSLSQRDREAFF; CDR3nt: TGTGCCAGCAGCTTGTCTCAGAGAGACAGGGAAGCTTTCTTT
j_gene: TRBJ2-1; d_gene: .; len: 14; abundance: .; v_gene: TRBV7-9; CDR3aa: CASSSREPYNEQFF; CDR3nt: TGTGCCAGCAGCTCCCGAGAACCTTACAATGAGCAGTTCTTC
j_gene: TRBJ2-4; d_gene: TRBD2; len: 16; abundance: .; v_gene: TRBV3-1/TRBV3-2; CDR3aa: CASSPPGGGFENIQYF; CDR3nt: TGTGCCAGCAGCCCCCCGGGGGGGGGTTTCGAAAACATTCAGTACTTC
j_gene: TRBJ2-5; d_gene: .; len: 13; abundance: .; v_gene: TRBV7-2; CDR3aa: CASSLRTQETQYF; CDR3nt: TGTGCCAGCAGCTTGAGGACTCAAGAGACCCAGTACTTC
j_gene: TRBJ1-2; d_gene: .; len: 13; abundance: .; v_gene: TRBV2; CDR3aa: CASSTLADQGYTF; CDR3nt: TGTGCCAGCAGTACGTTGGCAGATCAAGGCTACACCTTC
j_gene: TRBJ1-1; d_gene: .; len: 13; abundance: .; v_gene: TRBV29-1; CDR3aa: CSVEIGQGLRTFF; CDR3nt: TGCAGCGTTGAGATTGGGCAGGGACTGAGAACTTTCTTT
j_gene: TRBJ1-5; d_gene: .; len: 16; abundance: .; v_gene: TRBV7-8; CDR3aa: CASSGDGRYSNQPQHF; CDR3nt: TGTGCCAGCAGCGGAGACGGGAGGTATAGCAATCAGCCCCAGCATTTT
j_gene: TRBJ1-4; d_gene: TRBD1; len: 15; abundance: .; v_gene: TRBV27; CDR3aa: CASSGHRGRNEKLFF; CDR3nt: TGTGCCAGCAGTGGCCACAGGGGACGCAATGAAAAACTGTTTTTT
j_gene: TRBJ1-6; d_gene: .; len: 13; abundance: .; v_gene: TRBV12-3/TRBV12-4; CDR3aa: CASSMNRDSPLHF; CDR3nt: TGTGCCAGCAGCATGAACAGGGATTCACCCCTCCACTTT
j_gene: TRBJ2-2; d_gene: .; len: 11; abundance: .; v_gene: TRBV2; CDR3aa: CASSGYKELFF; CDR3nt: TGTGCCAGCAGCGGGTATAAGGAGCTGTTTTTT
j_gene: TRBJ1-5; d_gene: .; len: 17; abundance: .; v_gene: TRBV19; CDR3aa: CASSTTPGRQGNQPQHF; CDR3nt: TGTGCCAGTAGTACAACTCCCGGTCGGCAGGGAAATCAGCCCCAGCATTTT
j_gene: TRBJ2-3; d_gene: .; len: 13; abundance: .; v_gene: TRBV7-3; CDR3aa: CASSFQGGDTQYF; CDR3nt: TGTGCCAGCAGCTTCCAGGGCGGAGATACGCAGTATTTT
j_gene: TRBJ2-2; d_gene: .; len: 17; abundance: .; v_gene: TRBV23-1; CDR3aa: CASSQFPDYRNTGELFF; CDR3nt: TGCGCCAGCAGTCAATTTCCCGATTACAGGAACACCGGGGAGCTGTTTTTT
j_gene: TRBJ2-7; d_gene: TRBD1; len: 14; abundance: .; v_gene: TRBV27; CDR3aa: CASSPRQGVHEQYF; CDR3nt: TGTGCCAGCAGTCCCCGGCAGGGGGTGCACGAGCAGTACTTC
j_gene: TRBJ1-4; d_gene: TRBD1; len: 14; abundance: .; v_gene: TRBV19; CDR3aa: CASNIRQGNEKLFF; CDR3nt: TGTGCCAGTAATATCCGACAGGGAAATGAAAAACTGTTTTTT
j_gene: TRBJ2-7; d_gene: TRBD2; len: 14; abundance: .; v_gene: TRBV9; CDR3aa: CASSATSGSYEQYF; CDR3nt: TGTGCCAGCAGCGCGACTAGCGGCTCCTACGAGCAGTACTTC
j_gene: TRBJ2-5; d_gene: .; len: 14; abundance: .; v_gene: TRBV5-1; CDR3aa: CASSLAGAGETQYF; CDR3nt: TGCGCCAGCAGCCTTGCAGGGGCGGGAGAGACCCAGTACTTC
j_gene: TRBJ1-4; d_gene: .; len: 14; abundance: .; v_gene: TRBV7-9; CDR3aa: CASSTGAGAEKLFF; CDR3nt: TGTGCCAGCAGCACCGGCGCAGGGGCGGAAAAACTGTTTTTT
j_gene: TRBJ1-4; d_gene: TRBD1; len: 15; abundance: .; v_gene: TRBV2; CDR3aa: CASRPRTGGDEKLFF; CDR3nt: TGTGCCAGCAGACCTAGGACAGGGGGTGATGAAAAACTGTTTTTT
j_gene: TRBJ2-5; d_gene: .; len: 12; abundance: .; v_gene: TRBV7-2; CDR3aa: CASSLSRGTQYF; CDR3nt: TGTGCCAGCAGCTTATCACGGGGGACCCAGTACTTC
j_gene: TRBJ2-2; d_gene: TRBD2; len: 13; abundance: once; v_gene: TRBV7-2; CDR3aa: CAFGGSITGELFF; CDR3nt: TGTGCCTTTGGCGGGAGTATCACCGGGGAGCTGTTTTTT
j_gene: TRBJ2-5; d_gene: .; len: 13; abundance: once; v_gene: TRBV9; CDR3aa: CASNLADQETQYF; CDR3nt: TGTGCCAGCAATCTAGCAGACCAAGAGACCCAGTACTTC
j_gene: TRBJ2-3; d_gene: TRBD2; len: 19; abundance: .; v_gene: TRBV4-2; CDR3aa: CASSQDQLAGGPVTDTQYF; CDR3nt: TGTGCCAGCAGCCAAGACCAACTAGCGGGAGGGCCCGTCACAGATACGCAGTATTTT
j_gene: TRBJ2-7; d_gene: TRBD1; len: 16; abundance: few; v_gene: TRBV28; CDR3aa: CASSQTPGTGFHEQYF; CDR3nt: TGTGCCAGCAGCCAAACCCCCGGGACAGGGTTCCACGAGCAGTACTTC
j_gene: TRBJ2-7; d_gene: .; len: 17; abundance: .; v_gene: TRBV28; CDR3aa: CASSLGSLTGLGGEQYF; CDR3nt: TGTGCCAGCAGTTTAGGGAGCTTAACAGGTTTGGGGGGCGAGCAGTACTTC
j_gene: TRBJ2-5; d_gene: .; len: 15; abundance: .; v_gene: TRBV5-1; CDR3aa: CASSLGTLKGETQYF; CDR3nt: TGCGCCAGCAGCTTGGGGACACTTAAGGGAGAGACCCAGTACTTC
j_gene: TRBJ1-1; d_gene: TRBD1; len: 16; abundance: .; v_gene: TRBV7-9; CDR3aa: CASSLADRGMGTEAFF; CDR3nt: TGTGCCAGCAGCTTAGCCGACAGGGGAATGGGCACTGAAGCTTTCTTT
j_gene: TRBJ1-1; d_gene: .; len: 13; abundance: .; v_gene: TRBV5-1; CDR3aa: CASSFTGNTEAFF; CDR3nt: TGCGCCAGCAGCTTTACAGGGAACACTGAAGCTTTCTTT
j_gene: TRBJ2-3; d_gene: .; len: 14; abundance: .; v_gene: TRBV13; CDR3aa: CASSQARALDTQYF; CDR3nt: TGTGCCAGCAGCCAAGCCAGGGCCTTAGATACGCAGTATTTT
j_gene: TRBJ2-2; d_gene: .; len: 14; abundance: .; v_gene: TRBV9; CDR3aa: CASSPLLSTGELFF; CDR3nt: TGTGCCAGCAGCCCCCTTTTGAGCACCGGGGAGCTGTTTTTT
j_gene: TRBJ2-3; d_gene: TRBD2; len: 16; abundance: .; v_gene: TRBV11-2; CDR3aa: CASSLGYSGGADTQYF; CDR3nt: TGTGCCAGCAGCTTAGGCTACTCGGGAGGGGCAGATACGCAGTATTTT
j_gene: TRBJ2-2; d_gene: TRBD1; len: 14; abundance: .; v_gene: TRBV3-1/TRBV3-2; CDR3aa: CASRGDRGPGELFF; CDR3nt: TGTGCCAGCAGGGGTGACAGGGGGCCCGGGGAGCTGTTTTTT
j_gene: TRBJ2-1; d_gene: .; len: 12; abundance: .; v_gene: TRBV29-1; CDR3aa: CSVDIRGDEQFF; CDR3nt: TGCAGCGTTGATATTCGGGGAGATGAGCAGTTCTTC
j_gene: TRBJ2-1; d_gene: TRBD1; len: 14; abundance: few; v_gene: TRBV24-1; CDR3aa: CATRSGTGTNEQFF; CDR3nt: TGTGCCACCAGATCCGGGACAGGGACCAATGAGCAGTTCTTC
j_gene: TRBJ1-1; d_gene: .; len: 14; abundance: .; v_gene: TRBV19; CDR3aa: CASIRGGTNTEAFF; CDR3nt: TGTGCCAGTATTCGGGGAGGGACGAACACTGAAGCTTTCTTT
j_gene: TRBJ2-7; d_gene: TRBD1; len: 16; abundance: .; v_gene: TRBV20-1; CDR3aa: CSASPPDRGDSYEQYF; CDR3nt: TGCAGTGCTAGTCCCCCTGACAGGGGAGACTCCTACGAGCAGTACTTC
j_gene: TRBJ2-7; d_gene: .; len: 12; abundance: medium-sized; v_gene: TRBV28; CDR3aa: CASRDRFLEQYF; CDR3nt: TGTGCCAGCAGGGACAGATTCCTCGAGCAGTACTTC
j_gene: TRBJ1-5; d_gene: .; len: 15; abundance: .; v_gene: TRBV6-2/TRBV6-3; CDR3aa: CASSYPNYSNQPQHF; CDR3nt: TGTGCCAGCAGTTACCCCAACTATAGCAATCAGCCCCAGCATTTT
j_gene: TRBJ1-6; d_gene: .; len: 15; abundance: .; v_gene: TRBV2; CDR3aa: CASSVVGQRLSPLHF; CDR3nt: TGTGCCAGCAGTGTGGTCGGACAGCGACTTTCACCCCTCCACTTT
j_gene: TRBJ1-5; d_gene: TRBD1; len: 14; abundance: .; v_gene: TRBV18; CDR3aa: CASSPGTGNQPQHF; CDR3nt: TGTGCCAGCTCACCCGGGACAGGGAATCAGCCCCAGCATTTT
j_gene: TRBJ1-3; d_gene: .; len: 15; abundance: few; v_gene: TRBV2; CDR3aa: CASSDNTFIGNTIYF; CDR3nt: TGTGCCAGCAGCGATAACACATTCATTGGAAACACCATATATTTT
j_gene: TRBJ2-7; d_gene: TRBD1; len: 16; abundance: few; v_gene: TRBV28; CDR3aa: CASSSGTGSSSYEQYF; CDR3nt: TGTGCCAGCAGCTCCGGGACAGGGAGTAGCTCCTACGAGCAGTACTTC
j_gene: TRBJ1-3; d_gene: .; len: 16; abundance: .; v_gene: TRBV5-1; CDR3aa: CASSLGGPPSGNTIYF; CDR3nt: TGCGCCAGCAGCTTGGGTGGGCCTCCCTCTGGAAACACCATATATTTT
j_gene: TRBJ1-5; d_gene: .; len: 14; abundance: .; v_gene: TRBV10-3; CDR3aa: CAISERGGILPQHF; CDR3nt: TGTGCCATCAGTGAGAGGGGGGGGATCTTGCCCCAGCATTTT
j_gene: TRBJ2-5; d_gene: .; len: 16; abundance: .; v_gene: TRBV19; CDR3aa: CASRRAGSQYQETQYF; CDR3nt: TGTGCCAGTAGGCGGGCGGGGAGTCAGTACCAAGAGACCCAGTACTTC
j_gene: TRBJ2-1; d_gene: .; len: 15; abundance: .; v_gene: TRBV3-1/TRBV3-2; CDR3aa: CASSQGGDSYNEQFF; CDR3nt: TGTGCCAGCAGCCAGGGAGGAGACTCCTACAATGAGCAGTTCTTC
j_gene: TRBJ1-6; d_gene: .; len: 15; abundance: .; v_gene: TRBV6-6; CDR3aa: CASSYSGEDNSPLHF; CDR3nt: TGTGCCAGCAGTTACTCAGGAGAGGATAATTCACCCCTCCACTTT
j_gene: TRBJ2-2; d_gene: TRBD2; len: 17; abundance: .; v_gene: TRBV7-2; CDR3aa: CASTPRGTSGRTGELFF; CDR3nt: TGTGCCAGCACTCCTAGGGGGACTAGCGGGAGAACCGGGGAGCTGTTTTTT
j_gene: TRBJ2-7; d_gene: TRBD1; len: 16; abundance: .; v_gene: TRBV3-1/TRBV3-2; CDR3aa: CASSQAGTAHDYEQYF; CDR3nt: TGTGCCAGCAGCCAAGCGGGGACAGCTCACGACTACGAGCAGTACTTC